This entry features one TCR beta chain sequence. Its specificity is not known. This sample was included in a study of CD8 T cells in Susac syndrome. The study's findings and limits: A relatively small number of individuals underwent TCR sequencing and HLA analysis.

Between the trimmed V and J ends, which lost 3 bases and 1 base, there was a span of 8 bases. Germline CDR1 is LNHNV and CDR2 is YYDKDF (reference sequence). CDR3 size: 14 residues. Roughly 0.45 to 1 ug RNA was reverse transcribed with random hexamers. TCR beta CDR3 was amplified by immunoSEQ covering 54 Vbeta and 13 Jbeta. From the immunoSEQ multiplex PCR reads, TCRdb called clonotypes with MiXCR, one entry per CDR3 protein. The repertoire holds approximately 180,000 distinct CDR3 sequences, with more than 90% as singletons. The sequence derives from a human donor with multiple sclerosis. Specimen: CD4+ T cells from PBMCs. The chain joins TRBV15 to TRBJ2-3; D is possibly TRBD1 or TRBD2 (5 bases each). This chain's CDR3 is CATSRGTGTDTQYF. The CDR3 DNA reads as TGTGCCACCAGCAGGGGGACCGGCACAGATACGCAGTATTTT.